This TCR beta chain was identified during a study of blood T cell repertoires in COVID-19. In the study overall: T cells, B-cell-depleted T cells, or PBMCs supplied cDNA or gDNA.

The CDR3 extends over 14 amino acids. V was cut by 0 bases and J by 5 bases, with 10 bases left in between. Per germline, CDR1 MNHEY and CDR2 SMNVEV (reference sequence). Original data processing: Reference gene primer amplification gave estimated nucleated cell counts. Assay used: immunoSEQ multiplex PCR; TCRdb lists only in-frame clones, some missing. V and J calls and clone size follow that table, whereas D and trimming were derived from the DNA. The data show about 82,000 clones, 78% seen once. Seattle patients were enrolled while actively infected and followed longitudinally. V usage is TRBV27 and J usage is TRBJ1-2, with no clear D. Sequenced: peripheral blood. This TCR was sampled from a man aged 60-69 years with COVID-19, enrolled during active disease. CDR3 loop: CASSLSGPGYGYTF. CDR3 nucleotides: TGTGCCAGCAGTTTATCTGGTCCGGGTTATGGCTACACCTTC.